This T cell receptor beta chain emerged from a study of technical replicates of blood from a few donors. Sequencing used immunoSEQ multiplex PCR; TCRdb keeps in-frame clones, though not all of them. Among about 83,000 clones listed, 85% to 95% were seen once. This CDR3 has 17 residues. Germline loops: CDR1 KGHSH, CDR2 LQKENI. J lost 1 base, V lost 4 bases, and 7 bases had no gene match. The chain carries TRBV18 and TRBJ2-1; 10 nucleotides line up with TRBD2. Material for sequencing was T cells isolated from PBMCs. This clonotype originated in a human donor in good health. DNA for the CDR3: TGTGCCAGCTCACTTCGAGCGGGAGGGGCTTCCTACAATGAGCAGTTCTTC. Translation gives CASSLRAGGASYNEQFF.